The 5 T cell receptor beta chains given below trace back to one sample, sequenced in a study of radiotherapy plus CTLA-4 blockade in lung cancer. Some clones are missing from TCRdb's copy, which holds only in-frame ones; the method was immunoSEQ multiplex PCR. Of about 87,000 clones in the sample, around 87% were seen once. The sequencing used peripheral blood, collected from a patient treated with radiotherapy plus ipilimumab. These receptors all stem from a human donor with non-small cell lung cancer that progressed on radiotherapy plus ipilimumab.

The rearrangement joins TRBV30 to TRBJ2-5, with D possibly being TRBD2 (7 bases). From germline, CDR1 is GTSNPN and CDR2 SVGIG (reference sequence). Trimming pared 4 bases from V and 7 bases from J, leaving 13 bases between. The CDR3 has 12 residues. The CDR3 coding sequence is TGTGCCTGGACCAGGGGAGGGGGGACCCAGTACTTC. Its translation is CAWTRGGGTQYF.

The chain combines TRBV28 with TRBJ1-2; D might be TRBD1 (5 bases). The ends were cut back, 1 base at V and 0 bases at J, with 12 bases in the middle. CDR1 is MDHEN, CDR2 SYDVKM, per germline. The length of the CDR3 is 16 residues. The CDR3 loop is CASSLFRDLSNYGYTF. The CDR3 coding sequence is TGTGCCAGCAGTTTATTTCGGGACCTATCTAACTATGGCTACACCTTC.

The chain is built from TRBV6-1 and TRBJ2-7; D is uncertain. The germline gives CDR1 MNHNS, CDR2 SASEGT. The CDR3 length is 12 residues. The ends were cut back, 6 bases at V and 2 bases at J, with 8 bases in the middle. The CDR3 is CASRSVAYEQYF. CDR3 nucleotides: TGTGCCAGCAGGTCGGTAGCCTACGAGCAGTACTTC.

J is TRBJ1-2 and V is TRBV19; a possible D gene is TRBD1 (5 bases). CDR3 length: 14 amino acids. Germline V gene sequence: CDR1 LNHDA, CDR2 SQIVND (reference sequence). Trimming removed 3 bases at V and 0 bases at J, with 8 bases between. Here the CDR3 DNA reads TGTGCCAGTAGTATCGACAGAGCTAACTATGGCTACACCTTC. It translates to CASSIDRANYGYTF. Full variable domain (rest looked up from reference TRBV19 and TRBJ1-2): DGGITQSPKYLFRKEGQNVTLSCEQNLNHDAMYWYRQDPGQGLRLIYYSQIVNDFQKGDIAEGYSVSREKKESFPLTVTSAQKNPTAFYLCASSIDRANYGYTFGSGTRLTVV.

The rearrangement joins TRBV28 to TRBJ2-7; D call uncertain. Germline V gene data show CDR1 as MDHEN and CDR2 as SYDVKM. Trimming left V 7 bases short and J 0 bases short, with 13 bases between. This CDR3 is built from 14 residues. Written as DNA, the CDR3 is TGTGCCAGCATGCCCGGCTCACCCTCCTACGAGCAGTACTTC. It is translated as CASMPGSPSYEQYF.